What follows are 19 T cell receptor beta chains derived from one specimen sequenced in a study of Graves' ophthalmopathy and Graves' hyperthyroidism. The TCR beta CDR3 regions underwent amplification from RNA transcripts. First-round RT-PCR employed HTBI primers, with a second-round multiplex PCR after it. TCRdb used MiXCR to reprocess the multiplex PCR reads, holding one entry per CDR3 protein. Of about 700,000 distinct CDR3 sequences listed, 35% to 50% are singletons. Sequencing was done on a sample of peripheral blood. Receptors originate from an adult man with Graves' ophthalmopathy.

The table lists this clonotype with a count of one. The chain uses TRBV19 and TRBJ1-2; perhaps TRBD1 as D (5 bases). Trimming shortened V by 3 bases and J by 8 bases, and 16 bases separated the two germline ends. CDR3 length: 14 amino acids. Germline CDR1 and CDR2: LNHDA and SQIVND (reference sequence). The CDR3 region is CASSIPGLAGGYTF. CDR3 in DNA: TGTGCCAGTAGTATCCCGGGACTAGCGGGAGGCTACACCTTC.

J is TRBJ2-6 and V is TRBV7-9; 9 bases are a match to TRBD1. CDR1 SEHNR and CDR2 FQNEAQ come from the germline V gene (reference sequence). Trimming took 9 bases from V and 19 from J; bases not matched to a gene: 13. CDR3 length: 12 amino acids. The CDR3 sequence is CASSGRDRDQTF. In nucleotides, the CDR3 is TGTGCCAGTAGTGGCCGGGACAGGGATCAAACTTTC.

This clonotype came up a few times. The V gene is TRBV10-3, the J gene TRBJ1-4; TRBD1 agrees at 7 bases. V shed 3 bases and J 4 bases; nucleotides not matched to a gene: 5. Germline V lookup: CDR1 ENHRY, CDR2 SYGVKD. CDR3 length: 15 residues. CDR3 loop: CAISDVRGLNEKLFF. CDR3 nucleotides: TGTGCCATCAGTGACGTTAGGGGGCTTAATGAAAAACTGTTTTTT.

In this sample, this clonotype turned up a few times. The V call is TRBV7-9, the J call TRBJ2-7; D is undetermined. In germline, CDR1 is SEHNR, CDR2 FQNEAQ (reference sequence). This CDR3 has 12 amino acids. CDR3 nucleotides: TGTGCGGTGGGCCAGAATCGATACGAGCAGTACTTC. Residues: CAVGQNRYEQYF.

This clonotype was observed a handful of times. This chain joins TRBV7-8 and TRBJ2-7, with 7 bases that match TRBD2. Germline assignment: CDR1 SGHVS and CDR2 FQNEAQ. The CDR3 runs 16 residues. J lost 5 bases, V lost 4 bases, and 14 bases had no gene match. The DNA of the CDR3 is TGTGCCAGCAGCTCAACCCCCGGACTAGTTTACGACGAGCAGTACTTC. This codes for CASSSTPGLVYDEQYF.

This clonotype was detected only once. J is TRBJ2-7 and V is TRBV5-1, with 7 bases that match TRBD1. The trim removed 4 bases at V and 1 base at J, leaving 5 bases unmatched. The CDR3 contains 14 residues. Germline V gives CDR1 SGHRS, CDR2 YFSETQ. The CDR3 spells CASSRQTGSYEQYF. In DNA form, the CDR3 reads TGCGCCAGCAGCCGCCAGACAGGGTCCTACGAGCAGTACTTC.

This clonotype was seen repeatedly, ten times or more. CDR3 DNA sequence: TGTGCCAGCAGCCAGGACAGTTACGAGCAGTACTTC. This codes for CASSQDSYEQYF. The chain links TRBV7-2 to TRBJ2-7; D might be TRBD1 (6 bases). The length of the CDR3 is 12 residues. Germline loops: CDR1 SGHTA, CDR2 FQGNSA. The V and J ends lost 5 bases and 4 bases respectively, with 9 bases between them.

This chain uses TRBV20-1 with TRBJ2-7; maybe TRBD1 (5 bases). Per the germline V gene, CDR1 is DFQATT and CDR2 is SNEGSKA (reference sequence). The CDR3 contains 13 residues. Trimming took off 7 bases at V and 3 bases at J, with 16 bases between the two ends. The CDR3 here is CSGIDSPDYEQYF. CDR3 DNA sequence: TGCAGTGGAATCGACAGCCCAGACTACGAGCAGTACTTC.

This clonotype was detected many times. The gene calls are TRBV29-1 and TRBJ1-2; D not resolved. Trimming cost V 6 bases and J 4 bases, with 18 bases left between them. This CDR3 is built from 14 residues. Germline lookup yields CDR1 SQVTM and CDR2 ANQGSEA. CDR3 nucleotides: TGCAGCGTGTACGGAACAAAACTCCCCTATGGCTACACCTTC. Translation: CSVYGTKLPYGYTF.

This clonotype was counted ten times or more. This sequence joins TRBV14 and TRBJ2-7; unclear D gene. Germline CDR1 is SGHDN and CDR2 is FVKESK. V lost 0 bases and J 3 bases, leaving 9 bases between the germline ends. The CDR3 contains 14 residues. The CDR3 loop is CASSQDLGSYEQYF. The DNA for the CDR3 is TGTGCCAGCAGCCAAGATCTCGGTAGCTACGAGCAGTACTTC.

The chain employs TRBV29-1 and TRBJ1-1; 7 nucleotides align to TRBD1. Germline lookup yields CDR1 SQVTM and CDR2 ANQGSEA. J gave up 4 bases and V 8 bases, and 4 bases lay outside the gene matches. This CDR3 comprises 11 residues. The CDR3 loop reads CSLDRATEAFF. The CDR3 coding sequence is TGCAGCTTAGACAGGGCCACTGAAGCTTTCTTT.

This clonotype was counted ten times or more. The rearrangement uses TRBV10-3 and TRBJ2-5; perhaps TRBD2 as D (6 bases). The CDR3 loop spans 15 amino acids. V lost 5 bases and J 5 bases, leaving 18 bases between the germline ends. Germline CDR1 reads ENHRY; CDR2 reads SYGVKD. This CDR3 reads CAISRSGLEKETQYF. The CDR3 DNA is TGTGCCATCAGTCGTTCGGGACTTGAAAAGGAGACCCAGTACTTC.

Ten or more counts support this clonotype. V is TRBV15 and J is TRBJ1-6, with no clear D. The CDR3 totals 15 residues. Germline CDR1 reads LNHNV; CDR2 reads YYDKDF (reference sequence). V was cut by 1 base and J by 7 bases, with 11 bases left in between. The CDR3 reads CATSRVRQANSPLHF. As DNA, the CDR3 is TGTGCCACCAGCAGAGTAAGGCAGGCAAATTCACCCCTCCACTTT.

In this sample, this clonotype turned up once. The chain employs TRBV7-2 and TRBJ2-7; 9 bases line up with TRBD2. The CDR3 contains 15 residues. J lost 3 bases, V lost 5 bases, and 8 bases had no gene match. Germline values: CDR1 SGHTA, CDR2 FQGNSA. Here the CDR3 reads CTSSQLTSGRYEQYF. DNA of the CDR3: TGTACCAGCAGCCAACTGACTAGCGGACGCTACGAGCAGTACTTC.

This clonotype was seen only a few times. The chain uses TRBV2 and TRBJ1-4, with 8 nucleotides matching TRBD1. J gave up 6 bases and V 4 bases, and 4 bases lay outside the gene matches. Germline-derived CDR1 and CDR2 are SNHLY and FYNNEI. The CDR3 totals 14 residues. The CDR3 spells CASSVNRGDEKLFF. The CDR3 DNA reads TGTGCCAGCAGTGTTAACAGGGGGGATGAAAAACTGTTTTTT. Full variable domain (rest looked up from reference TRBV2 and TRBJ1-4): EPEVTQTPSHQVTQMGQEVILRCVPISNHLYFYWYRQILGQKVEFLVSFYNNEISEKSEIFDDQFSVERPDGSNFTLKIRSTKLEDSAMYFCASSVNRGDEKLFFGSGTQLSVL.

This clonotype turned up a few times. The J gene is TRBJ2-3, the V gene TRBV7-3, with D possibly TRBD2 on 6 matching bases. The CDR3 runs to 16 residues. Trimming stripped 7 bases from V and 4 bases from J, with 21 bases between. Looked up from germline, CDR1 is SGHTA and CDR2 is FQGTGA. The CDR3 nucleotides read TGTGCCAGCAACACTATCCCGCGGGGCGCCGCAGATACGCAGTATTTT. Translating gives CASNTIPRGAADTQYF.

The chain recombines TRBV29-1 with TRBJ1-2; D not certain. This CDR3 is 10 amino acids long. Germline CDR1 is SQVTM and CDR2 is ANQGSEA. V lost 8 bases to trimming and J lost 5 bases, with 9 bases between them. CDR3 sequence: CSLGGYGYTF. The CDR3 DNA sequence: TGCAGCTTAGGAGGGTATGGCTACACCTTC.

This chain's CDR3 is CSVTAGTGSYEQYF. CDR3 DNA sequence: TGCAGTGTCACTGCAGGGACAGGGTCCTACGAGCAGTACTTC. The chain carries TRBV20-1 and TRBJ2-7; TRBD1 matches 9 bases. V was pared by 7 bases and J by 1 base, with 8 bases of the junction left unmatched. The CDR3 covers 14 residues. Germline assignment: CDR1 DFQATT and CDR2 SNEGSKA (reference sequence).

V gene TRBV6-4 combines with J gene TRBJ1-4; tentative D call: TRBD1 (5 bases). Deletions cut 6 bases from V and 4 bases from J, with 12 bases between. The CDR3 covers 14 residues. Germline V lookup: CDR1 MRHNA, CDR2 SNTAGT. DNA of the CDR3: TGTGCCAGCAGCCGACAGAGCCATAATGAAAAACTGTTTTTT. Its translation: CASSRQSHNEKLFF.